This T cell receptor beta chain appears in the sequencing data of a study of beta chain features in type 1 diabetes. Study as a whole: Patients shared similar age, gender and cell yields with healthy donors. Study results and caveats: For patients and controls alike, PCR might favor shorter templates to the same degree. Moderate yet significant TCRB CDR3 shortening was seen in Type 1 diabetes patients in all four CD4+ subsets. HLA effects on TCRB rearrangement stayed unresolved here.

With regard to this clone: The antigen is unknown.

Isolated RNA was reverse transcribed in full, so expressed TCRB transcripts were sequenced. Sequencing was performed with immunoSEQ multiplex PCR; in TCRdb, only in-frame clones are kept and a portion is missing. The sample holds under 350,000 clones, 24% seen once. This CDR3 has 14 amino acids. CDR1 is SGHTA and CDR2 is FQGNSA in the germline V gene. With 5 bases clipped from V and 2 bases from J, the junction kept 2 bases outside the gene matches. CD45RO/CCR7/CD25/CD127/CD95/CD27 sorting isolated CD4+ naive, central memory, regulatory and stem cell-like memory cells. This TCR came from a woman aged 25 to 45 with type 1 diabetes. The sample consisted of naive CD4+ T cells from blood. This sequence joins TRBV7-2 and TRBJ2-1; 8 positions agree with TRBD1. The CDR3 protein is CASSRTGTYNEQFF. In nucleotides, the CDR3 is TGTGCCAGCAGCCGGACAGGGACCTACAATGAGCAGTTCTTC.